Listed below are T cell receptor beta chains from one sample, sequenced in a study of a mutant IDH1 vaccine in newly diagnosed glioma. Generated by immunoSEQ multiplex PCR, the TCRdb table keeps only in-frame clones and is missing some. Of about 43,000 clones in the sample, about 88% are singletons; the top ten hold around 2.5%. For these TCRs, the target antigens are not known. The sample here was PBMCs, taken from a glioma patient whose treatment included an IDH1 peptide vaccine. Receptors were obtained from a woman aged 18 to 35 with glioma. Some clones in this sample may be carry-over from other donors' samples. Each CDR3 is given with its conserved first and last residue. A D gene is named only where the DNA matches it firmly. Not every row has a clone size; where given, it reads once, few, many or a size class.

clone_size: few
d_call: -
v_call: TRBV10-1
j_call: TRBJ2-7
cdr3_nt: TGCGCCACCCCACCTCCCCCCGGGGGCGAAACCTACGAGCAGTACTTC
cdr3_aa: CATPPPPGGETYEQYF

clone_size: -
d_call: -
v_call: TRBV30
j_call: TRBJ2-7
cdr3_nt: TGTGCCTGGAAAATAGCCTACGAGCAGTACTTC
cdr3_aa: CAWKIAYEQYF

clone_size: -
d_call: TRBD2
v_call: TRBV29-1
j_call: TRBJ2-3
cdr3_nt: TGCAGCGGGGGACTAGTCGCGGCAGATACGCAGTATTTT
cdr3_aa: CSGGLVAADTQYF

clone_size: -
d_call: -
v_call: TRBV6-5
j_call: TRBJ1-6
cdr3_nt: TGTGCCAGCAGTTATCGGGGGGCAGACTATAATTCACCCCTCCACTTT
cdr3_aa: CASSYRGADYNSPLHF

clone_size: -
d_call: -
v_call: TRBV9
j_call: TRBJ1-2
cdr3_nt: TGTGCCAGCAGCGGTACGGGCTACACCTTC
cdr3_aa: CASSGTGYTF

clone_size: -
d_call: TRBD1
v_call: TRBV4-3
j_call: TRBJ1-2
cdr3_nt: TGCGCCAGCAGCCAAGAGACAGGGGCGAACTATGGCTACACCTTC
cdr3_aa: CASSQETGANYGYTF

clone_size: -
d_call: -
v_call: TRBV7-9
j_call: TRBJ2-7
cdr3_nt: TGTGCCATCACAGACTACGAGCAGTACTTC
cdr3_aa: CAITDYEQYF

clone_size: -
d_call: TRBD1
v_call: TRBV5-6
j_call: TRBJ1-2
cdr3_nt: TGTGCCAGCAGAAACAGGGGGCGTGCGAACTATGGCTACACCTTC
cdr3_aa: CASRNRGRANYGYTF

clone_size: -
d_call: -
v_call: TRBV5-6
j_call: TRBJ1-6
cdr3_nt: TGTGCCAGCAGCTTGAACAGGGTAACCTATAATTCACCCCTCCACTTT
cdr3_aa: CASSLNRVTYNSPLHF

clone_size: -
d_call: TRBD2
v_call: TRBV7-2
j_call: TRBJ2-5
cdr3_nt: TGTGCCAGCAGCTTAGCCGGGACTAGCGGGAGGTTGAAGACCCAGTACTTC
cdr3_aa: CASSLAGTSGRLKTQYF

clone_size: -
d_call: TRBD1
v_call: TRBV19
j_call: TRBJ2-7
cdr3_nt: TGTGCCAGTAGGGACAGGGATTACTACGAGCAGTACTTC
cdr3_aa: CASRDRDYYEQYF

clone_size: -
d_call: -
v_call: TRBV25-1
j_call: TRBJ1-5
cdr3_nt: TGTGCCAGCAGTGGGATAGGTGTCAATCAGCCCCAGCATTTT
cdr3_aa: CASSGIGVNQPQHF

clone_size: once
d_call: -
v_call: TRBV19
j_call: TRBJ2-2
cdr3_nt: TGTGCCAGTAGTAGGGGGACCGGGGAGCTGTTTTTT
cdr3_aa: CASSRGTGELFF

clone_size: -
d_call: -
v_call: TRBV6-5
j_call: TRBJ2-3
cdr3_nt: TGTGCCAGCAGTTCCCCTGGGACAGATACGCAGTATTTT
cdr3_aa: CASSSPGTDTQYF

clone_size: -
d_call: -
v_call: TRBV6-6
j_call: TRBJ1-3
cdr3_nt: TGTGCCAGCAGTTACGAGGGTTTCTCTGGAAACACCATATATTTT
cdr3_aa: CASSYEGFSGNTIYF

clone_size: -
d_call: -
v_call: TRBV7-4
j_call: TRBJ1-2
cdr3_nt: TGTGCCAGCAGCTTAAATGGCTACACCTTC
cdr3_aa: CASSLNGYTF

clone_size: -
d_call: -
v_call: TRBV9
j_call: TRBJ2-1
cdr3_nt: TGTGCCAGCGGGGGCCCACAGTTCTTC
cdr3_aa: CASGGPQFF

clone_size: -
d_call: TRBD2
v_call: TRBV30
j_call: TRBJ2-5
cdr3_nt: TGTGCCTGGAGGTCCAGCGGGAGATCCCAGGAGACCCAGTACTTC
cdr3_aa: CAWRSSGRSQETQYF

clone_size: few
d_call: -
v_call: TRBV6-1
j_call: TRBJ1-5
cdr3_nt: TGTGCCAGCAGTGAAGGACAGGCGAGCAATCAGCCCCAGCATTTT
cdr3_aa: CASSEGQASNQPQHF

clone_size: -
d_call: -
v_call: TRBV5-6
j_call: TRBJ1-6
cdr3_nt: TGTGCCAGCAGCTTCAGCGGGGCCAATAATTCACCCCTCCACTTT
cdr3_aa: CASSFSGANNSPLHF

clone_size: -
d_call: TRBD1
v_call: TRBV6-1
j_call: TRBJ1-2
cdr3_nt: TGTGCCAGCAGTGGGGGGACAGGGGCTAACTATGGCTACACCTTC
cdr3_aa: CASSGGTGANYGYTF

clone_size: -
d_call: -
v_call: TRBV19
j_call: TRBJ2-3
cdr3_nt: TGTGCCAGTAGTATAGGGGGGTTGACAGATACGCAGTATTTT
cdr3_aa: CASSIGGLTDTQYF

clone_size: -
d_call: -
v_call: TRBV5-4
j_call: TRBJ2-3
cdr3_nt: TGTGCCAGCCAACAGGGCAGGGGTGCAGATACGCAGTATTTT
cdr3_aa: CASQQGRGADTQYF

clone_size: -
d_call: -
v_call: TRBV2
j_call: TRBJ2-1
cdr3_nt: TGTGCCAGCAGTGATTTCCTGGATCTCTACAATGAGCAGTTCTTC
cdr3_aa: CASSDFLDLYNEQFF

clone_size: -
d_call: -
v_call: TRBV5-1
j_call: TRBJ1-2
cdr3_nt: TGCGCCAGCAGCTTGGCAGGTGTTACTTCCTATGGCTACACCTTC
cdr3_aa: CASSLAGVTSYGYTF

clone_size: -
d_call: TRBD1
v_call: TRBV5-1
j_call: TRBJ2-7
cdr3_nt: TGCGCCAGCAGCCCGACAGGGGGCTACGAGCAGTACTTC
cdr3_aa: CASSPTGGYEQYF